The clone carrying this T cell receptor (beta chain) was found a few times. Amplification used 60 Vbeta primers and 13 Jbeta primers. Some clones are missing from TCRdb's copy, which holds only in-frame ones; the method was immunoSEQ multiplex PCR. The sample yields some 200,000 clones, 76% seen once. The junction had 8 bases not matched to a gene; V was cut back by 0 bases and J by 4 bases. The CDR3 is made up of 17 amino acids. CDR1 is GTSNPN, CDR2 SVGIG, per germline (reference sequence). These data come from a study of cytomegalovirus exposure and HLA in healthy donors. The TCR comes from a man between 18 and 35 years old in good health and CMV-seronegative. The source material was PBMCs. The chain uses TRBV30 and TRBJ2-6; 8 nucleotides align to TRBD1. The CDR3 bases are TGTGCCTGGAGTGTGTCGCAGGGGGCGCCCGGGGCCAACGTCCTGACTTTC. It is translated as CAWSVSQGAPGANVLTF.